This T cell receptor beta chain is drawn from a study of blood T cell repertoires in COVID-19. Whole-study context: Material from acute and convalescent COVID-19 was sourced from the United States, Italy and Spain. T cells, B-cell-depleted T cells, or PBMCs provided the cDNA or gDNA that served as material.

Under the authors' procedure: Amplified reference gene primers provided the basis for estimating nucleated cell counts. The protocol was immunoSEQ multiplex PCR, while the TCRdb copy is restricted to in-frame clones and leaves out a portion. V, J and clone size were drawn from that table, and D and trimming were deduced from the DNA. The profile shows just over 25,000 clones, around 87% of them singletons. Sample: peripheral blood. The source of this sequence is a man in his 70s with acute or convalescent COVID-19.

As DNA, the CDR3 is TGTGCCAGTATAACGCAGGGAACTTTGAACACTGAAGCTTTCTTT. Its translation: CASITQGTLNTEAFF. The rearrangement joins TRBV19 to TRBJ1-1; TRBD1 might be the D (5 bases). The V and J ends lost 7 bases and 0 bases respectively, with 15 bases between them. This CDR3 is built from 15 residues. The germline gives CDR1 LNHDA, CDR2 SQIVND (reference sequence).